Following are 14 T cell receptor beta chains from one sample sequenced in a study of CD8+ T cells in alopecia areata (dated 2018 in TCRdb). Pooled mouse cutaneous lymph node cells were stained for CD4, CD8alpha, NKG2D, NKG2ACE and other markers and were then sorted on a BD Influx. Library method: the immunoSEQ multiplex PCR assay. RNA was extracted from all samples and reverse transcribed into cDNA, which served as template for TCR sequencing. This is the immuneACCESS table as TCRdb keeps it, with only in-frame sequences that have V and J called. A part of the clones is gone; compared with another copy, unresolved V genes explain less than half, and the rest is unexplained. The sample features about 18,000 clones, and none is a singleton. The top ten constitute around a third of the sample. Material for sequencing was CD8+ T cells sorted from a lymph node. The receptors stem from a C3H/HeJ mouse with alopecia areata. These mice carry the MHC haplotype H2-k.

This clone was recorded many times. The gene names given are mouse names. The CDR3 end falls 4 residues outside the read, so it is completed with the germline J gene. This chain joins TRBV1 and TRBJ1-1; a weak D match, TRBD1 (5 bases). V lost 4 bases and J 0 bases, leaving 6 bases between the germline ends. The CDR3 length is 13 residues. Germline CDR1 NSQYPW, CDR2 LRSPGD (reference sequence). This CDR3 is CTCSGQTNTEVFF. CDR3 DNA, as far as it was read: TGCACCTGCAGTGGACAGACAAACACA.

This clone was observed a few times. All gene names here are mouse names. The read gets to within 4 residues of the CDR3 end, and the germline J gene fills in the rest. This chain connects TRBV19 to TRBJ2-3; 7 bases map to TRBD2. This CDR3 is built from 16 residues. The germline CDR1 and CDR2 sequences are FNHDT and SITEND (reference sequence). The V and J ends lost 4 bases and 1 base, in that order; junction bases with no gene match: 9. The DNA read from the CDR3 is TGTGCCAGCAGTCGTGGGAGGCTGGGGGGTGCAGAA. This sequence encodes CASSRGRLGGAE. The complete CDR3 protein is CASSRGRLGGAETLYF.

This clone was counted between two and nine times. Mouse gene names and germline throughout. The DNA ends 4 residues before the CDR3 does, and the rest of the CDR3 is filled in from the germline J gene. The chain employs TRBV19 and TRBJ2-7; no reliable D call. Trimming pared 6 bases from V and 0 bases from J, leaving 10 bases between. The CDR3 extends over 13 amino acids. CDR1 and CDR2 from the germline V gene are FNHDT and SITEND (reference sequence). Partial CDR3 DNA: TGTGCCAGCACCTCAGGAAGCTCCTAT. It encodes CASTSGSSY. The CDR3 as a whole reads CASTSGSSYEQYF.

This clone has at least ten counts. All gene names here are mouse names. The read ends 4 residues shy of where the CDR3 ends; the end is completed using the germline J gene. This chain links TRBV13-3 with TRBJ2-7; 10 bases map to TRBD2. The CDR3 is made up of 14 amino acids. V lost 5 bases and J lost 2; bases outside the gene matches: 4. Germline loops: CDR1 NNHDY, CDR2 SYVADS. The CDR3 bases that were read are TGTGCCAGCAGCCGACTGGGGGGACCCTAT. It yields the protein CASSRLGGPY. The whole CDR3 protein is CASSRLGGPYEQYF.

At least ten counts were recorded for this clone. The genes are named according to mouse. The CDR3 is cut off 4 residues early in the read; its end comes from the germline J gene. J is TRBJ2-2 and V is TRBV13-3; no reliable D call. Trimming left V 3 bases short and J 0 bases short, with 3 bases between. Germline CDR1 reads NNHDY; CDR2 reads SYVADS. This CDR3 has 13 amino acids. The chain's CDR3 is CASSGANTGQLYF. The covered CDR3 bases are TGTGCCAGCAGTGGTGCAAACACCGGG.

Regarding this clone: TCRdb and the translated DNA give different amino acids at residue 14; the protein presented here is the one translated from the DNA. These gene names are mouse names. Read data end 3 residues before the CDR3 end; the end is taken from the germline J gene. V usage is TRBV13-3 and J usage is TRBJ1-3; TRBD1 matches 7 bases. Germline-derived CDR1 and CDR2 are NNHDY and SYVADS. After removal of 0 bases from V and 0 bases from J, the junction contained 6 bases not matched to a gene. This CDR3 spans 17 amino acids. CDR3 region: CASSDAGGAPSGNTLYF. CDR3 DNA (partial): TGTGCCAGCAGTGATGCAGGGGGGGCCCCTTCTGGAAATACG. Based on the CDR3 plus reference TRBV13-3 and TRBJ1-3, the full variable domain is EAAVTQSPRSKVAVTGGKVTLSCHQTNNHDYMYWYRQDTGHGLRLIHYSYVADSTEKGDIPDGYKASRPSQENFSLILELASLSQTAVYFCASSDAGGAPSGNTLYFGEGSRLIVV.

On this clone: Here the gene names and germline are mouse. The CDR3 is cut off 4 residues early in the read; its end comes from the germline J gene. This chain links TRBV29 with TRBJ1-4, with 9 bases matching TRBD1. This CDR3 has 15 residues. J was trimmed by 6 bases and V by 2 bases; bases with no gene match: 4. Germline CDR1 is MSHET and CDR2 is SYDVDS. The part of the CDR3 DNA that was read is TGTGCTAGCAGTTTAGGGACAGGGAAGGACGAA. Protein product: CASSLGTGKDE. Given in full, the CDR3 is CASSLGTGKDERLFF.

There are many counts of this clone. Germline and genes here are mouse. This CDR3 is CASSGTGGSTGQLYF. The sequenced CDR3 bases are TGTGCCAGCAGTGGGACTGGGGGGAGCACCGGG. This chain joins TRBV13-3 and TRBJ2-2; 11 bases line up with TRBD2. From the germline J gene comes the end of the CDR3, since the read stops 4 residues before it. The CDR3 totals 15 residues. V trimming: 3 bases; J trimming: 4 bases; junction bases outside the gene matches: 2. The germline V gene has CDR1 NNHDY and CDR2 SYVADS.

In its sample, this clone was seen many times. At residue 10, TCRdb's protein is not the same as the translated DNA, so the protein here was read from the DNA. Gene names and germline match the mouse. The part of the CDR3 DNA that was read is TGTGCCAGCAGTTCAGGGGACGGAAATACG. It yields the protein CASSSGDGNT. The complete CDR3 reads CASSSGDGNTLYF. The chain is built from TRBV19 and TRBJ1-3; D possibly corresponds to TRBD1 (6 bases). The read stops 3 residues short of the end of the CDR3; the missing end is completed from the germline J gene. The CDR3 length is 13 residues. Trimming cost V 4 bases and J 4 bases, with 9 bases left between them. CDR1 FNHDT and CDR2 SITEND come from the germline V gene (reference sequence). The complete variable domain, with remaining parts taken from reference TRBV19 and TRBJ1-3, reads GGIITQTPKFLIGQEGQKLTLKCQQNFNHDTMYWYRQDSGKGLRLIYYSITENDLQKGDLSEGYDASREKKSSFSLTVTSAQKNEMAVFLCASSSGDGNTLYFGEGSRLIVV.

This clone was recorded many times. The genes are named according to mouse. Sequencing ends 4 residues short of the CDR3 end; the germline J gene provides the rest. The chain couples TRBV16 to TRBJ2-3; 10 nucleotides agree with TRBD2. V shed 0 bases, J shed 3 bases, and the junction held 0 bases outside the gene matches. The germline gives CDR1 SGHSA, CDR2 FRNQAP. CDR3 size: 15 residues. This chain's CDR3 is CASSLDWGGAETLYF. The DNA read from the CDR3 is TGTGCAAGCAGCTTAGACTGGGGGGGCGCAGAA. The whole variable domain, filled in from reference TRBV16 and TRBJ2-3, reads NAGVIQTPRHKVTGKGQEATLWCEPISGHSAVFWYRQTIVQGLEFLTYFRNQAPIDDSGMPKERFSAQMPNQSHSTLKIQSTQPQDSAVYLCASSLDWGGAETLYFGSGTRLTVL.

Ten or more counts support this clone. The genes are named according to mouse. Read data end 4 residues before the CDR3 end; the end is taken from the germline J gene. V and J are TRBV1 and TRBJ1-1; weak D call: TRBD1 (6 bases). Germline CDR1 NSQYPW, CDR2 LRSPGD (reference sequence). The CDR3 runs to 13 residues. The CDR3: CTCSAGGTSEVFF. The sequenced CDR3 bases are TGCACCTGCAGTGCAGGTGGGACATCA.

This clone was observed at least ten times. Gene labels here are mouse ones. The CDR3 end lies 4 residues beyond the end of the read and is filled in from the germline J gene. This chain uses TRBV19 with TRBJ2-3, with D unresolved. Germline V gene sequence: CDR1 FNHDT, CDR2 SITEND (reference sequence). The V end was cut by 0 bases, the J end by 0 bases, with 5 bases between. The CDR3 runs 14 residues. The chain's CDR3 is CASSIATSAETLYF. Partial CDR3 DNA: TGTGCCAGCAGTATAGCAACTAGTGCAGAA.

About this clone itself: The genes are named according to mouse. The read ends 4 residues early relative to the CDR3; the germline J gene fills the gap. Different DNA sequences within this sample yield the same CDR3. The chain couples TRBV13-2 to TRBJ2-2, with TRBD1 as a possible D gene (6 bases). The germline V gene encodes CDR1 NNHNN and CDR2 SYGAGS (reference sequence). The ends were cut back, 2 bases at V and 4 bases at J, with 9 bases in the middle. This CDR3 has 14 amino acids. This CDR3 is CASGDRGGTGQLYF. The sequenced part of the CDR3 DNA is TGTGCCAGCGGTGACAGGGGTGGCACCGGG.

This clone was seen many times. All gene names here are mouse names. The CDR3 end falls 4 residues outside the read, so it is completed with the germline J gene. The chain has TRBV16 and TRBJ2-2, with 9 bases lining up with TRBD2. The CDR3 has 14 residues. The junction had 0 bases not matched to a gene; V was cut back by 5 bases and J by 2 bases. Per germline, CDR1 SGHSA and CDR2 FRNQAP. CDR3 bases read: TGTGCAAGCAGCGGGACTGGGAACACCGGG. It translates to CASSGTGNTG. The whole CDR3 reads CASSGTGNTGQLYF.